This TCR beta chain was retrieved from a study of response to subunit inactivated influenza vaccine. Germline CDR1 reads SGHDN; CDR2 reads FVKESK. This CDR3 contains 16 residues. Trimming pared 1 base from V and 5 bases from J, leaving 17 bases between. TCRdb used MiXCR to reprocess the RT-PCR reads, holding one entry per CDR3 protein. Here the sample spans over 800,000 distinct CDR3 sequences, approximately 22% being singletons. With respect to this clonotype: Its matching antigen is unknown.

Broader study findings: Authors proposed each seasonal influenza vaccination draws in few new T cells.

This receptor was obtained from a man in his fifties or sixties who received an inactivated influenza vaccine. The sequencing here drew on PBMCs from blood, taken 5 to 6 days after vaccination. The genes are TRBV14 and TRBJ1-2, with D possibly being TRBD1 (6 bases). The CDR3, as DNA: TGTGCCAGCAGCCAAGGTGGCGGCAGGGGATTTTATGGCTACACCTTC. Residues: CASSQGGGRGFYGYTF.